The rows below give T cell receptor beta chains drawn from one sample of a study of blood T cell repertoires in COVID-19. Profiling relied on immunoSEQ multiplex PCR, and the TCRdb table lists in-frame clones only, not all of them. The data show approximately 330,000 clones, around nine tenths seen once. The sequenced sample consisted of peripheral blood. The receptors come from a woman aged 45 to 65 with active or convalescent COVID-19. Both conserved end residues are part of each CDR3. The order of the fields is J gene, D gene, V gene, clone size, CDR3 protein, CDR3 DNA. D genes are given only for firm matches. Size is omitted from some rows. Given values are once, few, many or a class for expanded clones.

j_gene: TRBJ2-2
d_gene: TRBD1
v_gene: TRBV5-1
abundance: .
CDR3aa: CASSRGQGVTGELFF
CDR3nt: TGCGCCAGCAGCCGAGGACAGGGCGTCACCGGGGAGCTGTTTTTT

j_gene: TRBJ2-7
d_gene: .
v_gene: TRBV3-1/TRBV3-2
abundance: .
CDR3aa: CASSQVTRGYYEQYF
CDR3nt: TGTGCCAGCAGCCAAGTAACCAGGGGATACTACGAGCAGTACTTC

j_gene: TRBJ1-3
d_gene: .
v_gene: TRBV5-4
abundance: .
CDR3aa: CASSLTQASGNTIYF
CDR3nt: TGTGCCAGCAGCTTGACGCAGGCCTCTGGAAACACCATATATTTT

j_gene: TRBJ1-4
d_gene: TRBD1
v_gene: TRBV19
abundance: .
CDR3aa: CASSLGQGSTTNEKLFF
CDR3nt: TGTGCCAGTAGTCTCGGACAGGGTTCGACAACTAATGAAAAACTGTTTTTT

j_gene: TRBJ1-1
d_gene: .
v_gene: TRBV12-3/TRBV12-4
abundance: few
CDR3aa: CASSFYGNTEAFF
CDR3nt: TGTGCCAGCAGTTTCTACGGGAACACTGAAGCTTTCTTT

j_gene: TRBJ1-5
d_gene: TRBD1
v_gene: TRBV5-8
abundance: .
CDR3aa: CASRSLRQGNQPQHF
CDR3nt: TGTGCCAGCAGGTCTCTCCGACAGGGAAATCAGCCCCAGCATTTT

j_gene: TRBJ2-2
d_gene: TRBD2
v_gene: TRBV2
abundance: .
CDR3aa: CASGVKRETGELFF
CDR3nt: TGTGCCAGCGGTGTCAAGCGGGAAACCGGGGAGCTGTTTTTT

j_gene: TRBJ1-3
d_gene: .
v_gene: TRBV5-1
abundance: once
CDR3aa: CASSLTEIFSGNTIYF
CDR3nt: TGCGCCAGCAGCCTTACAGAAATTTTCTCTGGAAACACCATATATTTT

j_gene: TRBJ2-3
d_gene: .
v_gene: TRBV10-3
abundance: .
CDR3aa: CAIKGLGTDTQYF
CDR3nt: TGTGCCATCAAGGGACTCGGCACAGATACGCAGTATTTT

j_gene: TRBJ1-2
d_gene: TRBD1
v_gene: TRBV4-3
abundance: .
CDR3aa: CASSQGTGRDGYTF
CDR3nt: TGCGCCAGCAGCCAAGGGACAGGGAGAGATGGCTACACCTTC

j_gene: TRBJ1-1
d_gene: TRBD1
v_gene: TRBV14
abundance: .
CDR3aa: CASSQDRDTDTEAFF
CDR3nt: TGTGCCAGCAGCCAGGACAGGGATACGGACACTGAAGCTTTCTTT

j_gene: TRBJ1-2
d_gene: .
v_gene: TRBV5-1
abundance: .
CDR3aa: CASSLDGTMGYTF
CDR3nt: TGCGCCAGCAGCTTGGATGGAACTATGGGCTACACCTTC

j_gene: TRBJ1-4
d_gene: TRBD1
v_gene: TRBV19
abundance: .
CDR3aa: CASRDGTATNEKLFF
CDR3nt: TGTGCCAGTAGGGATGGGACAGCAACTAATGAAAAACTGTTTTTT

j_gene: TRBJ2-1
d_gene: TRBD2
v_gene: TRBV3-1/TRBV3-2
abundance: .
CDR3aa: CASSRAYGGRTYNEQFF
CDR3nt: TGTGCCAGCAGCCGCGCCTACGGCGGGAGAACCTACAATGAGCAGTTCTTC

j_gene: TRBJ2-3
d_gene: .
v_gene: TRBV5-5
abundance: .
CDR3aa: CASSLGGTDTQYF
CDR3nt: TGTGCCAGCAGCCTCGGGGGAACCGATACGCAGTATTTT

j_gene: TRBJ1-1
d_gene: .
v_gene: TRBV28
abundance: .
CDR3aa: CASSFGGAGIGEAFF
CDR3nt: TGTGCCAGCAGTTTTGGGGGGGCAGGGATCGGTGAAGCTTTCTTT

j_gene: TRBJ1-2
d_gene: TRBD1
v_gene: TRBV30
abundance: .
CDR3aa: CAWVTGTAYNYGYTF
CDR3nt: TGTGCCTGGGTTACTGGGACAGCTTATAACTATGGCTACACCTTC

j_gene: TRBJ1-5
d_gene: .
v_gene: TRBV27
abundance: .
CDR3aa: CASSLRVGGNQPQHF
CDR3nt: TGTGCCAGCAGTTTGAGGGTCGGCGGCAATCAGCCCCAGCATTTT

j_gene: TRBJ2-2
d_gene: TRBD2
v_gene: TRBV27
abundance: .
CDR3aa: CASSFFSPSGRGTGELFF
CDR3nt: TGTGCCAGCAGTTTCTTTAGTCCTAGCGGGAGGGGCACCGGGGAGCTGTTTTTT

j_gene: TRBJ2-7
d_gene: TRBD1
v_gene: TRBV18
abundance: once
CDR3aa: CASRGQGAYEQYF
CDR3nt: TGTGCCAGCCGGGGACAGGGGGCCTACGAGCAGTACTTC

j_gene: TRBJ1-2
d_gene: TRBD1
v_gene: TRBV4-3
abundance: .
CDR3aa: CASSQDVSRGSGYTF
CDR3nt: TGCGCCAGCAGCCAAGATGTGAGCAGGGGGAGTGGCTACACCTTC

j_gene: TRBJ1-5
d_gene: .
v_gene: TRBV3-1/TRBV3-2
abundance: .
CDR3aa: CASSSRDGNQPQHF
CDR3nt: TGTGCCAGCAGCTCGCGGGACGGCAATCAGCCCCAGCATTTT

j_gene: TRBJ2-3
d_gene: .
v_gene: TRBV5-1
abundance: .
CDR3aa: CASSLSVVGLTDTQYF
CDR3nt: TGCGCCAGCAGCTTGTCAGTGGTGGGGCTCACAGATACGCAGTATTTT

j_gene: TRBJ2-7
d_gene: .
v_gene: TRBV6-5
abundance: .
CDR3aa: CASSYNRGPSYEQYF
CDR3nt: TGTGCCAGCAGTTATAACAGAGGGCCTTCCTACGAGCAGTACTTC

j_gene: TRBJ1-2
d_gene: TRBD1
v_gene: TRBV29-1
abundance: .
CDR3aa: CSVEDPGRGDGYTF
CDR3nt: TGCAGCGTTGAAGATCCGGGCAGGGGGGACGGCTACACCTTC

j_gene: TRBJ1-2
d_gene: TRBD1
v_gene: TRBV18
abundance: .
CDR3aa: CASSQIQGAEDGYTF
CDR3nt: TGTGCCAGCTCACAAATACAGGGGGCTGAAGATGGCTACACCTTC

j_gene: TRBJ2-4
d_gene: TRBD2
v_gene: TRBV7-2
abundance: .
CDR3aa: CASSLSLAGGYGNIQYF
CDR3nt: TGTGCCAGCAGCTTATCACTAGCGGGGGGTTATGGAAACATTCAGTACTTC

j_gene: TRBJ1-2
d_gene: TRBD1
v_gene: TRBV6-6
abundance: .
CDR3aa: CASSIRDRPYGYTF
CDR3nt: TGTGCCAGCAGTATCCGGGACAGACCCTATGGCTACACCTTC

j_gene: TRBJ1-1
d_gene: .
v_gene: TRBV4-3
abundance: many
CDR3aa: CASSQHTGNTEAFF
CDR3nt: TGCGCCAGCAGCCAACATACAGGGAACACTGAAGCTTTCTTT

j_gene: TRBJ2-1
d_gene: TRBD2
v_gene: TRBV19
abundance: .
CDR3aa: CASKERGAYNEQFF
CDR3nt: TGTGCCAGTAAGGAGCGGGGGGCCTACAATGAGCAGTTCTTC

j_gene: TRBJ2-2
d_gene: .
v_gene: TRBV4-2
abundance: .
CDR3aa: CASSQESGSHAGELFF
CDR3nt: TGTGCCAGCAGCCAAGAGTCGGGGAGTCACGCCGGGGAGCTGTTTTTT

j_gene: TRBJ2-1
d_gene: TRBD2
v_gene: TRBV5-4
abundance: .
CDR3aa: CASSLERGRFNNEQFF
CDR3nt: TGTGCCAGCAGCTTGGAGCGGGGGCGGTTTAACAATGAGCAGTTCTTC

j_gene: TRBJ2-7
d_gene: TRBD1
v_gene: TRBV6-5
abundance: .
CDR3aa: CASSTRTGTYEQYF
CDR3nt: TGTGCCAGCAGTACCCGGACAGGCACCTACGAGCAGTACTTC

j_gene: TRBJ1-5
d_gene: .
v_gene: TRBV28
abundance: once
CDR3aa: CASLTGTGQPQHF
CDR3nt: TGTGCCAGCCTTACAGGGACGGGTCAGCCCCAGCATTTT

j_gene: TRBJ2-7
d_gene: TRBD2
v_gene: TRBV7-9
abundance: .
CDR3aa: CASSQASGRAVAEQYF
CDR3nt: TGTGCCAGCAGCCAAGCTTCCGGGAGGGCCGTAGCCGAGCAGTACTTC

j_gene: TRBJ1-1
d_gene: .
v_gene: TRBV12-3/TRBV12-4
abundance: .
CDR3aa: CASSSVLNTEAFF
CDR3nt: TGTGCCAGCAGTTCCGTTTTGAACACTGAAGCTTTCTTT

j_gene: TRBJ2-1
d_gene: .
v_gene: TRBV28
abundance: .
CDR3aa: CASSLATDRYNEQFF
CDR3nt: TGTGCCAGCAGTTTGGCGACGGACAGATACAATGAGCAGTTCTTC

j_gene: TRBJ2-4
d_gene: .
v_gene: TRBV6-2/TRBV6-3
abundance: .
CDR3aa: CASSYPGTKNIQYF
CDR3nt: TGTGCCAGCAGTTACCCAGGGACCAAAAACATTCAGTACTTC

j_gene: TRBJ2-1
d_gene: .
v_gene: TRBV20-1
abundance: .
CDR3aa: CSASAGEQFF
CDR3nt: TGCAGTGCTAGTGCCGGGGAGCAGTTCTTC

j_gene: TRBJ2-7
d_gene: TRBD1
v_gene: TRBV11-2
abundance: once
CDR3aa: CASSPILGQGEAEQYF
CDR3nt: TGTGCCAGCAGCCCAATCCTAGGACAGGGAGAGGCCGAGCAGTACTTC